This TCR beta chain was captured by sequencing in a study of T cell responses to AZD1222 COVID-19 vaccine. The data were produced by immunoSEQ multiplex PCR, yet TCRdb's version contains in-frame clones alone and is incomplete. The profile shows approximately 75,000 clones, 87% of them singletons. This TCR was recovered from an adult who received the AZD1222 COVID-19 vaccine. Sequences were derived from peripheral blood, sampled 28 days after the second AZD1222 dose.

The CDR3 loop reads CASTPTGGDGYTF. The CDR3 coding sequence is TGTGCCAGCACCCCGACAGGAGGGGATGGCTACACCTTC. V gene TRBV5-4 combines with J gene TRBJ1-2; a possible D gene is TRBD1 (6 bases). V lost 6 bases, J lost 6 bases, and 15 bases lay in between. This CDR3 comprises 13 residues. Germline V gene data show CDR1 as SGHNT and CDR2 as YYREEE (reference sequence).